Below are 2 T cell receptor beta chains sequenced from a single sample in a study of cytomegalovirus exposure and HLA in healthy donors (dated by TCRdb to between 2016 and 2019). Libraries were made using the immunoSEQ multiplex PCR assay. The multiplex PCR relied on a mix of 60 forward primers for TCR Vbeta segments and 13 reverse primers for TCR Jbeta segments. In its TCRdb copy, this immuneACCESS table keeps in-frame sequences only and misses some clones. Where compared with another copy, unresolved V genes explain less than half of these, and the others have no known cause. In this sample the table shows 200,000 to 250,000 clones, 65% to 85% of which occur a single time. Roughly 0.7% of the sample is in the top ten clones. Specimen: PBMCs. The source of these receptors is a boy younger than 10 in good health and CMV-seronegative.

The genes are TRBV29-1 and TRBJ1-1; no clear D gene. Trimming stripped 6 bases from V and 3 bases from J, with 14 bases between. This CDR3 has 13 amino acids. CDR1 is SQVTM and CDR2 is ANQGSEA in the germline V gene. The CDR3 DNA sequence: TGCAGCGTACGGGGAGATTACGACACTGAAGCTTTCTTT. Translated, it gives CSVRGDYDTEAFF.

The rearrangement joins TRBV7-8 to TRBJ1-4; TRBD1 agrees at 8 bases. The CDR3 is 15 residues long. The ends lost 5 bases at V and 2 bases at J; junction bases unmatched: 4. Germline V gives CDR1 SGHVS, CDR2 FQNEAQ. The chain's CDR3 is CASSRRTGTNEKLFF. CDR3 DNA sequence: TGTGCCAGCAGCCGTCGGACAGGGACTAATGAAAAACTGTTTTTT.